What follows are 19 T cell receptor beta chains derived from one specimen sequenced in a study of PD-L1 blockade in urothelial cancer. Profiling relied on immunoSEQ multiplex PCR, and the TCRdb table lists in-frame clones only, not all of them. The sample consists of under 60,000 clones, about 80% of them appearing once. Time point noted: pretreatment peripheral blood. The input for sequencing was PBMCs, taken around atezolizumab (anti-PD-L1) treatment. The receptors were gathered from a man between 65 and 85 years old with urothelial cancer.

J is TRBJ2-5 and V is TRBV10-1; 8 nucleotides line up with TRBD1. This CDR3 has 14 amino acids. The J segment lost 3 bases and the V segment lost 6 bases, leaving 6 bases of the junction unmatched. Germline V gene lookup returns CDR1 WNHNN and CDR2 SYGVQD (reference sequence). The CDR3 loop is CASRVQGGKETQYF. The CDR3 DNA reads as TGCGCCAGCAGGGTACAGGGGGGTAAAGAGACCCAGTACTTC.

CDR3: CATLLGSNTGELFF. In nucleotides, the CDR3 is TGTGCCACGCTACTAGGCTCGAACACCGGGGAGCTGTTTTTT. The J gene is TRBJ2-2, the V gene TRBV6-1, with a tentative D call TRBD2 (5 bases). CDR1 MNHNS and CDR2 SASEGT come from the germline V gene. There are 14 residues in the CDR3. V was cut by 10 bases and J by 0 bases, with 12 bases left in between.

By sample share, this clone is medium-sized. The chain combines TRBV5-4 with TRBJ1-4, with TRBD1 matching 11 bases. The CDR3 contains 15 residues. The junction had 6 bases not matched to a gene; V was cut back by 4 bases and J by 7 bases. Germline V gene lookup returns CDR1 SGHNT and CDR2 YYREEE (reference sequence). In nucleotides, the CDR3 is TGTGCCAGCAGCACAGGACAGGGGGCAGGTGAAAAACTGTTTTTT. Its translation is CASSTGQGAGEKLFF.

This clone was counted between two and nine times. The V call is TRBV14, the J call TRBJ2-3; TRBD1 matches 10 bases. The trim removed 2 bases at V and 4 bases at J, leaving 3 bases unmatched. CDR1 is SGHDN and CDR2 is FVKESK in the germline V gene. This CDR3 region has 15 residues. This CDR3 reads CASSQRTGGADTQYF. CDR3 DNA sequence: TGTGCCAGCAGCCAACGGACAGGGGGAGCAGATACGCAGTATTTT.

The V and J genes are TRBV19 and TRBJ1-5, with D perhaps TRBD1 (5 bases). The V end lost 3 bases, the J end lost 4 bases, and 13 bases lay between the germline ends. Germline CDR1 reads LNHDA; CDR2 reads SQIVND (reference sequence). The CDR3 contains 15 residues. CDR3 amino acids: CASSITRQGNQPQHF. In DNA form, the CDR3 reads TGTGCCAGTAGTATCACTCGCCAGGGTAATCAGCCCCAGCATTTT.

The chain employs TRBV12-5 and TRBJ2-7; D is ambiguous. Germline CDR1 LGHNT, CDR2 FRNRAP. V was clipped by 1 base and J by 5 bases, with 3 bases between them. This CDR3 spans 11 amino acids. For the CDR3, the DNA is TGTGCTAGTGGTTTGGGGCACGAGCAGTACTTC. Translating gives CASGLGHEQYF.

This chain connects TRBV6-1 to TRBJ1-4; unclear D gene. Between the trimmed V and J ends, which lost 1 base and 10 bases, there was a span of 19 bases. CDR1 and CDR2 (germline): MNHNS, SASEGT. This CDR3 is built from 16 residues. CDR3 bases: TGTGCCAGCAGTGAAGGTGTGACAACCATGGGAGGAAAACTGTTTTTT. Translating gives CASSEGVTTMGGKLFF.

This chain joins TRBV18 and TRBJ1-1; TRBD1 is a possible D gene (5 bases). Germline CDR1 KGHSH, CDR2 LQKENI. The CDR3 contains 14 residues. Trimming took 3 bases from V and 2 from J, leaving 10 bases between them. CDR3 bases: TGTGCCAGCTCACCCCCGGGGGGAAACACTGAAGCTTTCTTT. Amino acid sequence: CASSPPGGNTEAFF.

This sequence joins TRBV28 and TRBJ1-5, with TRBD1 identical over 10 bases. This CDR3 comprises 16 residues. Germline V gene sequence: CDR1 MDHEN, CDR2 SYDVKM. V dropped 9 bases and J dropped 1; count of bases not matched to a gene: 9. CDR3 in DNA: TGTGCCAGTGTACCTCGGGACAGGGGAAGCAATCAGCCCCAGCATTTT. Protein product: CASVPRDRGSNQPQHF. The whole variable domain, remainder taken from reference TRBV28 and TRBJ1-5, is DVKVTQSSRYLVKRTGEKVFLECVQDMDHENMFWYRQDPGLGLRLIYFSYDVKMKEKGDIPEGYSVSREKKERFSLILESASTNQTSMYLCASVPRDRGSNQPQHFGDGTRLSIL.

This clone showed up just once. The chain joins TRBV5-1 to TRBJ2-7, with no clear D. V shed 0 bases and J shed 2 bases, with 9 bases lying between them. Germline CDR1 SGHRS, CDR2 YFSETQ. The CDR3 sequence is 14 residues long. CDR3 nucleotides: TGCGCCAGCAGCTTGGGTCTCTTTCCCTACGAGCAGTACTTC. Its protein product is CASSLGLFPYEQYF.

The chain employs TRBV15 and TRBJ2-5; 8 bases are shared with TRBD1. This CDR3 has 18 residues. In germline, CDR1 is LNHNV, CDR2 YYDKDF (reference sequence). The V segment lost 0 bases and the J segment 4 bases; nucleotides outside the gene matches: 13. For the CDR3, the DNA is TGTGCCACCAGCAGAGACTCCGGACAGGGCCGACGGGGAGAGACCCAGTACTTC. This sequence encodes CATSRDSGQGRRGETQYF. Looking up the rest from reference TRBV15 and TRBJ2-5 gives the full variable domain: DAMVIQNPRYQVTQFGKPVTLSCSQTLNHNVMYWYQQKSSQAPKLLFHYYDKDFNNEADTPDNFQSRRPNTSFCFLDIRSPGLGDTAMYLCATSRDSGQGRRGETQYFGPGTRLLVL.

The gene calls are TRBV5-1 and TRBJ1-1, with 7 bases that match TRBD1. Germline loops: CDR1 SGHRS, CDR2 YFSETQ. The CDR3 has 14 amino acids. V lost 4 bases to trimming and J lost 4 bases; unmatched junction nucleotides: 7. CDR3 sequence (DNA): TGCGCCAGCAGCACAAACAGGGGAGGCACTGAAGCTTTCTTT. Translated, it gives CASSTNRGGTEAFF.

The chain carries TRBV10-3 and TRBJ1-2, with D possibly matching TRBD1 (6 bases). Trimming cost V 4 bases and J 5 bases, with 17 bases left between them. Germline CDR1 and CDR2: ENHRY and SYGVKD. The CDR3 consists of 15 residues. The CDR3 protein is CAISAGAGSRYGYTF. CDR3 nucleotide sequence: TGTGCCATCAGTGCAGGGGCAGGGTCTAGGTATGGCTACACCTTC.

The CDR3 sequence is CASSQGYSGYNEQFF. The CDR3 DNA reads TGTGCCAGCAGCCAAGGGTATAGCGGTTACAATGAGCAGTTCTTC. V is TRBV7-7 and J is TRBJ2-1; D perhaps matches TRBD2 (6 bases). Germline lookup yields CDR1 SSHAT and CDR2 FNYEAQ (reference sequence). Trimming left V 5 bases short and J 4 bases short, with 15 bases between. The CDR3 totals 15 residues.

This clone was found a few times. The V gene is TRBV5-4, the J gene TRBJ1-2, with a weak D call TRBD1 (6 bases). The length of the CDR3 is 14 residues. Germline V gives CDR1 SGHNT, CDR2 YYREEE (reference sequence). V lost 4 bases to trimming and J lost 8 bases, with 18 bases between them. CDR3 sequence: CASSLRGGGGGYTF. CDR3 nucleotides: TGTGCCAGCAGCCTCAGGGGTGGCGGGGGAGGCTACACCTTC.

The chain employs TRBV29-1 and TRBJ1-3, with D unclear. The CDR3 runs 13 residues. Germline V CDR1 and CDR2: SQVTM, ANQGSEA. V lost 7 bases to trimming and J lost 0 bases, with 10 bases between them. CDR3 DNA: TGCAGCGCCAAAGTCAGCTCTGGAAACACCATATATTTT. It encodes CSAKVSSGNTIYF.

The chain recombines TRBV7-2 with TRBJ2-1; 7 bases line up with TRBD2. This CDR3 comprises 16 residues. Looked up from germline, CDR1 is SGHTA and CDR2 is FQGNSA. After removal of 5 bases from V and 0 bases from J, the junction contained 7 bases not matched to a gene. DNA of the CDR3: TGTGCCAGCAGCATGACAGCGGGGAGCTCCTACAATGAGCAGTTCTTC. It yields the protein CASSMTAGSSYNEQFF.

V and J are TRBV7-9 and TRBJ1-2; 8 bases align to TRBD1. The germline V gene encodes CDR1 SEHNR and CDR2 FQNEAQ (reference sequence). Germline trimming cut 5 bases from V and 8 bases from J; bases unmatched to any gene: 7. The CDR3 is 13 residues long. As DNA, the CDR3 is TGTGCCAGCAGCCCTGGACAGGGTCTGGGCTACACCTTC. Translating it yields CASSPGQGLGYTF.

This chain joins TRBV11-2 and TRBJ2-3, with D possibly TRBD2 on 5 matching bases. Trimming cost V 1 base and J 0 bases, with 8 bases left between them. The CDR3 covers 15 residues. Germline V gene sequence: CDR1 SGHAT, CDR2 FQNNGV. Here the CDR3 reads CASSLVGGSTDTQYF. CDR3 sequence (DNA): TGTGCCAGCAGCTTAGTAGGCGGGAGCACAGATACGCAGTATTTT.